This T cell receptor (beta chain) was recovered during a study of cytomegalovirus exposure and HLA in healthy donors. Comments on this clone: What it recognizes is unknown.

Primers included in the PCR were 60 Vbeta and 13 Jbeta primers. Per the original data handling: A later analysis counted approximately 80 million unique TCR beta chains, some 10 million shared. Assay used: immunoSEQ multiplex PCR; TCRdb lists only in-frame clones, some missing. That table is the source of V, J and clone size, and D and trimming were worked out from the DNA. Of 130,000 to 150,000 clones listed, around 86% are singletons. The germline gives CDR1 SGDLS, CDR2 YYNGEE. With V trimmed by 0 bases and J by 4 bases, 4 bases remained unmatched. The CDR3 extends over 15 amino acids. Study-wide points: Later on, an analysis showed TCR association rates differing by HLA locus, with DRB1 the most and HLA-C the fewest. Earlier analysis looked at TCR beta V segments, and most were productive about 87% or about 30% of the time.

The source is a woman aged 30 to 39 in good health and CMV-seronegative. V gene TRBV9 combines with J gene TRBJ2-3, with TRBD2 identical over 8 bases. The sequenced sample consisted of PBMCs. DNA for the CDR3: TGTGCCAGCAGCGTAGGAGGAGCGGGGGCAGATACGCAGTATTTT. Amino acids: CASSVGGAGADTQYF.